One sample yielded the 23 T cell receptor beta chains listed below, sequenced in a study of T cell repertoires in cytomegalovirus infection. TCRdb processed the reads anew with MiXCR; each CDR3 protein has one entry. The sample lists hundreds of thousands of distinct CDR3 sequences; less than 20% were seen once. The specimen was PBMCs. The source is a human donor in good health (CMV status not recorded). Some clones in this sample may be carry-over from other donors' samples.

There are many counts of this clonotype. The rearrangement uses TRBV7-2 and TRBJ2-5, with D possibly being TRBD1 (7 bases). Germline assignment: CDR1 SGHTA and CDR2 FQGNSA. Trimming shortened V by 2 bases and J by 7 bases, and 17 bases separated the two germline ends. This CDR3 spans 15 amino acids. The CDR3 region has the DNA TGTGCCAGCAGCTTAACGCAGGGGGGCGCTGGGACCCAGTACTTC. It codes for CASSLTQGGAGTQYF.

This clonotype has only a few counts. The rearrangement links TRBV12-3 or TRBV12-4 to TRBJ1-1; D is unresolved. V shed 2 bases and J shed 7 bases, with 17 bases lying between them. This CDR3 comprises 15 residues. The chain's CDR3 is CASSLSPGVALEAFF. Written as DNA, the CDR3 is TGTGCCAGCAGTTTAAGCCCAGGAGTCGCCCTTGAAGCTTTCTTT.

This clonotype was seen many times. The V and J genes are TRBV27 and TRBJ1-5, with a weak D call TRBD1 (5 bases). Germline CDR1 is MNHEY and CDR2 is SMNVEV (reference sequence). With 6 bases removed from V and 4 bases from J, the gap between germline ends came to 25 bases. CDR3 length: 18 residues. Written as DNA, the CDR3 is TGTGCCAGCAGCCCAAATCATTATTACACGGGACCTAATCAGCCCCAGCATTTT. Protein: CASSPNHYYTGPNQPQHF.

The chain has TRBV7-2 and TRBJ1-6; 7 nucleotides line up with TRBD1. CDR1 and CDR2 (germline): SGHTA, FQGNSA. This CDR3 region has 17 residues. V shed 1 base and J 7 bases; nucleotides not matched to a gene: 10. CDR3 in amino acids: CASSLGGAGGGNSPLHF. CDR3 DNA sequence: TGTGCCAGCAGCTTAGGGGGGGCAGGGGGGGGAAATTCACCCCTCCACTTT. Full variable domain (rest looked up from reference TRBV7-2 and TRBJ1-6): GAGVSQSPSNKVTEKGKDVELRCDPISGHTALYWYRQSLGQGLEFLIYFQGNSAPDKSGLPSDRFSAERTGGSVSTLTIQRTQQEDSAVYLCASSLGGAGGGNSPLHFGNGTRLTVT.

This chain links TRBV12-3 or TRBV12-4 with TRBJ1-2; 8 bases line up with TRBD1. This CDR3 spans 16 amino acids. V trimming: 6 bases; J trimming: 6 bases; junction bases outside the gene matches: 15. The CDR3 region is CASSPTIQGERDGYTF. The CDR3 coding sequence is TGTGCCAGCAGCCCAACGATACAGGGGGAAAGAGATGGCTACACCTTC.

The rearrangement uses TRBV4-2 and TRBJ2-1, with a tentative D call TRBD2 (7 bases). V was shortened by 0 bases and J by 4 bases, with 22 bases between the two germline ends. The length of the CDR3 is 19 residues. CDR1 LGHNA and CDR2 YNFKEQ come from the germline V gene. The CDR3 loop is CASSQDRDRGAGNYNEQFF. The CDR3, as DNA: TGTGCCAGCAGCCAAGATCGGGACCGGGGGGCGGGGAATTACAATGAGCAGTTCTTC.

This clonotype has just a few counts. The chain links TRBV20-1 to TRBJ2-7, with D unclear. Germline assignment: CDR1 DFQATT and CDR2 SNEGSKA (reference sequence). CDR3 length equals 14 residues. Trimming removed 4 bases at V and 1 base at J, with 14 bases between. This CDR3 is CSAISGLRSYEQYF. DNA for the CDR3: TGCAGTGCTATATCGGGCCTGAGGTCCTACGAGCAGTACTTC.

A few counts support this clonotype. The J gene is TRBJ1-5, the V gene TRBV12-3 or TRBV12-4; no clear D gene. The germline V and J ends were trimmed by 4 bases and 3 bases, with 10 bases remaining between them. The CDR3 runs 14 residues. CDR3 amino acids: CASSSVQINQPQHF. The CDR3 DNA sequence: TGTGCCAGCAGTTCCGTACAAATCAATCAGCCCCAGCATTTT.

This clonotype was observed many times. The CDR3 coding sequence is TGTGCCAGCACGGACAACACAGATACGCAGTATTTT. Protein sequence: CASTDNTDTQYF. This chain links TRBV7-2 with TRBJ2-3, with D tentatively TRBD1 (5 bases). CDR1 and CDR2 from the germline V gene are SGHTA and FQGNSA. V was pared by 7 bases and J by 2 bases, with 7 bases between. The length of the CDR3 is 12 residues.

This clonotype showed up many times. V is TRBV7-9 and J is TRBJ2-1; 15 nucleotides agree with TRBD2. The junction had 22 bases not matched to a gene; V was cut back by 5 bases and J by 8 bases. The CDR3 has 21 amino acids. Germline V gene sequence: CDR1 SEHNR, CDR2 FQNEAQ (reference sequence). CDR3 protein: CASSERYYIPGTSGRRHEQFF. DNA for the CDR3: TGTGCCAGCAGCGAACGATACTATATCCCCGGGACTAGCGGGAGGAGGCATGAGCAGTTCTTC.

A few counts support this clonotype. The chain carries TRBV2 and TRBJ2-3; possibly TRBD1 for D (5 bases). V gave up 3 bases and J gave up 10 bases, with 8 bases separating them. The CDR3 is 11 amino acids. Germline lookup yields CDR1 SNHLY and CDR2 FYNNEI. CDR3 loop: CASSDQGAQYF. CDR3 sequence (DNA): TGTGCCAGCAGTGATCAAGGGGCGCAGTATTTT.

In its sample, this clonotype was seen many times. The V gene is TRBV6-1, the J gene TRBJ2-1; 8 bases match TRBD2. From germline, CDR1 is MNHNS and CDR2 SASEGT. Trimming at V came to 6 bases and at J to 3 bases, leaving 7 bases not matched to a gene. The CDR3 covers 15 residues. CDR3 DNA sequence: TGTGCCAGCAGCCTCGACGGGAGGGACTACAATGAGCAGTTCTTC. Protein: CASSLDGRDYNEQFF.

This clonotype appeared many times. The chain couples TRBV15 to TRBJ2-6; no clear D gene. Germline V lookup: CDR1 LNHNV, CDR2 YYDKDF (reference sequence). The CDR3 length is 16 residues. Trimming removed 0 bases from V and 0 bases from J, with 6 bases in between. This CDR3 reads CATSRDLNSGANVLTF. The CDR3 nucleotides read TGTGCCACCAGCAGAGATCTGAACTCTGGGGCCAACGTCCTGACTTTC.

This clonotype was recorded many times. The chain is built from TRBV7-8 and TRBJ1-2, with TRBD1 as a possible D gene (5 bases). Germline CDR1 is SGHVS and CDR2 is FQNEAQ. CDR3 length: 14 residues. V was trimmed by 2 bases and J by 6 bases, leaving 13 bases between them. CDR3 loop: CASSLRWQGDGYTF. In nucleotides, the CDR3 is TGTGCCAGCAGCTTAAGGTGGCAGGGTGATGGCTACACCTTC.

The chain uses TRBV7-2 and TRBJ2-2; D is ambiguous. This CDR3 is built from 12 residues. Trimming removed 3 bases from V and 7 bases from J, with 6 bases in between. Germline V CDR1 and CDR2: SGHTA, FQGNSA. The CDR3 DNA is TGTGCCAGCAGCTTTCAACGCGGGGAGCTGTTTTTT. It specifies CASSFQRGELFF.

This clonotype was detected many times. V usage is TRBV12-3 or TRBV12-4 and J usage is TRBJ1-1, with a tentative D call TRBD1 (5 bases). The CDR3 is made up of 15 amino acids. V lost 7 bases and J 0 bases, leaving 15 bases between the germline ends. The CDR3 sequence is CASNPPGGLNTEAFF. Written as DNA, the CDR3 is TGTGCCAGCAACCCACCGGGGGGTCTGAACACTGAAGCTTTCTTT.

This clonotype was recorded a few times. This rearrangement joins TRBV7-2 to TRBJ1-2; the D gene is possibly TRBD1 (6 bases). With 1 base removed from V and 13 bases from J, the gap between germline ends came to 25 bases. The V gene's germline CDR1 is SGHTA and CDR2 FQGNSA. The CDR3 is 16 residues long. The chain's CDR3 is CASSLGGRDQLDRRTF. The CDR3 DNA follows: TGTGCCAGCAGCTTAGGGGGGCGAGACCAACTGGACCGGCGCACCTTC.

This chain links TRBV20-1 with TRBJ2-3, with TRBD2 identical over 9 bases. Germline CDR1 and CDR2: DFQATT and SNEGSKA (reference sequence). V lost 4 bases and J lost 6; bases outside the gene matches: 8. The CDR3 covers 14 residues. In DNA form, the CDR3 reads TGCAGTGCTACGCCTAGCGGGACTGGGGATACGCAGTATTTT. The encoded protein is CSATPSGTGDTQYF.

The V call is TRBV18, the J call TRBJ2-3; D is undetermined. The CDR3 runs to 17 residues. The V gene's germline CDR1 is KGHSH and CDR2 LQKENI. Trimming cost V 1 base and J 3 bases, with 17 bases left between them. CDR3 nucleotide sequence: TGTGCCAGCTCACCACAGGGCCACAGATACATAACAGATACGCAGTATTTT. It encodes CASSPQGHRYITDTQYF.

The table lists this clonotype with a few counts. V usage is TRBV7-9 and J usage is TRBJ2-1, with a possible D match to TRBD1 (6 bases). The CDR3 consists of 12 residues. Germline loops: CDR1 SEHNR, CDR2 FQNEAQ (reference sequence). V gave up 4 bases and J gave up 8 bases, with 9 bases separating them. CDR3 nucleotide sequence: TGTGCCAGCAGCTCAGGGGTCGATGAGCAGTTCTTC. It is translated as CASSSGVDEQFF.

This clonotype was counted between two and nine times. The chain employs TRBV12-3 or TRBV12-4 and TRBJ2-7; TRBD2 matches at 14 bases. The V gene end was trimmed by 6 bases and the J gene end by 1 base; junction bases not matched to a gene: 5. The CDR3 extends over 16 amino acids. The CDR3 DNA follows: TGTGCCAGCAGCCCGGGACTAGCGGGGGAGTCCTACGAGCAGTACTTC. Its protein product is CASSPGLAGESYEQYF.

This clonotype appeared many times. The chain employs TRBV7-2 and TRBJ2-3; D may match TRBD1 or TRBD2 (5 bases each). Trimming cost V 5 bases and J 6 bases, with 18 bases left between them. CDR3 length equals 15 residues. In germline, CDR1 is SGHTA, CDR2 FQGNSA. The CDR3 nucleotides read TGTGCCAGCAGCCTCTGGGACGCACCCACGGATACGCAGTATTTT. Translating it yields CASSLWDAPTDTQYF.

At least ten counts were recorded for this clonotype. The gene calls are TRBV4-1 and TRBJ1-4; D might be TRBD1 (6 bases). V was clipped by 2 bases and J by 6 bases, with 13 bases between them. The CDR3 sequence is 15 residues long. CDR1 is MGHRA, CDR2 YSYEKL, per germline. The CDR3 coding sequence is TGCGCCAGCAGCCAAATGACAGGCTTGTATGAAAAACTGTTTTTT. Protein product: CASSQMTGLYEKLFF.